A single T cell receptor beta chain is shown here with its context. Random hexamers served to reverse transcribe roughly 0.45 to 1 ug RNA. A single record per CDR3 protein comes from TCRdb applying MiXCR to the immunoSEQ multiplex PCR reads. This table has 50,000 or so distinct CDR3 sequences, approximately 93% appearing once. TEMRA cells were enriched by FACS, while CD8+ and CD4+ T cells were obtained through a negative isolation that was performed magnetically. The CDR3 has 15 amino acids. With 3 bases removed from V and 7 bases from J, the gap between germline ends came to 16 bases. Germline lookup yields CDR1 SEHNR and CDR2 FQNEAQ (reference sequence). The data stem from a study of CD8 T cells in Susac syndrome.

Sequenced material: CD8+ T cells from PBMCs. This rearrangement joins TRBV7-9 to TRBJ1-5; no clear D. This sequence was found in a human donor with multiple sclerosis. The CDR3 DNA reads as TGTGCCAGCAGCTTTTCATCGGGGATGTTGCAGCCCCAGCATTTT. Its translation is CASSFSSGMLQPQHF.